A single sample is the source of the 22 T cell receptor beta chains below, sequenced in a study of shared clonotypes between healthy human individuals. Sequencing was performed with immunoSEQ multiplex PCR; in TCRdb, only in-frame clones are kept and a portion is missing. This repertoire shows 1 million to 1.2 million clones, roughly 80% found once; its top ten account for almost 0.9%. Sequences were obtained from memory CD4+ T cells from PBMCs. Stated subset: CD45RA-negative fraction. These receptors originate from a man aged 18-30 years in good health. Some clones in this sample may be carry-over from other donors' samples.

In regard to this clone: Its ends do not fully match the called genes, so a read error is possible. The rearrangement uses TRBV7-8 and TRBJ2-7, with D tentatively TRBD2 (7 bases). The germline V gene encodes CDR1 SGHVS and CDR2 FQNEAQ. The CDR3 covers 16 residues. The CDR3 reads CASSPGVGRPTYGQYF. CDR3 in DNA: TGTGCCAGCAGCCCAGGGGTCGGGAGGCCGACCTACGGGCAGTACTTC.

In this sample, this clone turned up many times. J is TRBJ2-1 and V is TRBV29-1, with D perhaps assigned TRBD1 or TRBD2 (5 bases each). V was clipped by 6 bases and J by 6 bases, with 15 bases between them. The CDR3 consists of 13 residues. Germline V gives CDR1 SQVTM, CDR2 ANQGSEA. The CDR3: CSVPGTESNEQFF. The CDR3, as DNA: TGCAGCGTGCCCGGGACGGAGAGCAATGAGCAGTTCTTC.

The rearrangement links TRBV28 to TRBJ2-3; 8 nucleotides agree with TRBD2. CDR3 size: 15 residues. CDR1 is MDHEN and CDR2 is SYDVKM in the germline V gene. Unmatched junction bases numbered 14, after V lost 11 bases and J lost 4 bases. Here the CDR3 DNA reads TGTGCCGCCACCCGGGGGGGCGGGACGGCAGATACGCAGTATTTT. Amino acid sequence: CAATRGGGTADTQYF.

This clone was counted many times. The CDR3 nucleotides read TGCGCCAGCAGCCAAGTGGGTAGACAAGCCGAAGCTTTCTTT. It encodes CASSQVGRQAEAFF. This chain joins TRBV4-3 and TRBJ1-1; D gene ambiguous. The CDR3 runs to 14 residues. CDR1 is LGHNA, CDR2 YSLEER, per germline. V shed 1 base and J shed 8 bases, with 14 bases lying between them.

V is TRBV6-1 and J is TRBJ1-3; 11 bases agree with TRBD1. The germline V gene has CDR1 MNHNS and CDR2 SASEGT. The J segment lost 4 bases and the V segment lost 5 bases, leaving 4 bases of the junction unmatched. The CDR3 spans 15 residues. CDR3 sequence (DNA): TGTGCCAGCAGTTGGGACAGGGGGTTCGGAAACACCATATATTTT. Encoded protein: CASSWDRGFGNTIYF.

This clone was counted between two and nine times. The chain joins TRBV11-2 to TRBJ2-7; D is perhaps TRBD1 or TRBD2 (5 bases each). Trimming took 5 bases from V and 4 from J, leaving 15 bases between them. This CDR3 comprises 14 residues. The germline CDR1 and CDR2 sequences are SGHAT and FQNNGV. CDR3 in DNA: TGTGCCAGCAGCGAAATACTAGGGGCATACGAGCAGTACTTC. Amino acids: CASSEILGAYEQYF.

This clone has more than one count but fewer than ten. This chain connects TRBV6-1 to TRBJ2-6; D is ambiguous. The CDR3 covers 15 residues. V was pared by 8 bases and J by 1 base, with 12 bases between. The germline gives CDR1 MNHNS, CDR2 SASEGT. The CDR3 sequence: CASLKTGSGANVLTF. In DNA form, the CDR3 reads TGTGCCAGCCTCAAAACGGGTTCTGGGGCCAACGTCCTGACTTTC.

V usage is TRBV7-8 and J usage is TRBJ2-7; 7 bases are shared with TRBD2. Germline CDR1 and CDR2: SGHVS and FQNEAQ. Losses at the gene ends were 1 base for V and 7 bases for J; bases not matched to a gene: 13. The CDR3 runs 16 residues. The CDR3 spells CASSLGDYISTWEQYF. DNA of the CDR3: TGTGCCAGCAGCTTAGGGGACTATATATCTACGTGGGAGCAGTACTTC.

The V call is TRBV6-1, the J call TRBJ1-1; TRBD1 aligns across 9 bases. V was pared by 4 bases and J by 1 base, with 4 bases of the junction left unmatched. The germline CDR1 and CDR2 sequences are MNHNS and SASEGT. The CDR3 length is 15 residues. The CDR3 here is CASSGGQGWNTEAFF. CDR3 coding DNA: TGTGCCAGCAGTGGAGGACAGGGGTGGAACACTGAAGCTTTCTTT.

V usage is TRBV10-3 and J usage is TRBJ2-2; tentative D call: TRBD1 (5 bases). Germline assignment: CDR1 ENHRY and CDR2 SYGVKD. The CDR3 sequence is 15 residues long. V shed 7 bases and J shed 2 bases, with 14 bases lying between them. This chain's CDR3 is CAINRGVINTGELFF. CDR3 in DNA: TGTGCCATCAATAGGGGCGTCATTAACACCGGGGAGCTGTTTTTT.

The chain joins TRBV6-6 to TRBJ1-1; the D is unclear. Germline values: CDR1 MNHNY, CDR2 SVGAGI (reference sequence). V was shortened by 2 bases and J by 0 bases, with 10 bases between the two germline ends. The CDR3 has 15 amino acids. Here the CDR3 reads CASSYGQRMNTEAFF. CDR3 nucleotide sequence: TGTGCCAGCAGTTACGGCCAGCGCATGAACACTGAAGCTTTCTTT.

The chain links TRBV7-8 to TRBJ1-2; the D gene is possibly TRBD1 (6 bases). Trimming took off 4 bases at V and 3 bases at J, with 15 bases between the two ends. There are 15 residues in the CDR3. Germline CDR1 is SGHVS and CDR2 is FQNEAQ. CDR3 in amino acids: CASSSMGAGDYGYTF. In DNA, the CDR3 is TGTGCCAGCAGCTCAATGGGGGCGGGGGACTATGGCTACACCTTC.

Note on this clone: A read error may explain this, as a much larger clone is one base away. The CDR3 region is CASSEGQGTEAFF. CDR3 nucleotide sequence: TGTGCCAGCTCAGAGGGACAGGGGACTGAAGCTTTCTTT. The rearrangement links TRBV18 to TRBJ1-1; 10 bases align to TRBD1. J lost 5 bases, V lost 5 bases, and 2 bases had no gene match. CDR1 is KGHSH and CDR2 is LQKENI in the germline V gene. The CDR3 is 13 amino acids. Full variable domain (rest looked up from reference TRBV18 and TRBJ1-1): NAGVMQNPRHLVRRRGQEARLRCSPMKGHSHVYWYRQLPEEGLKFMVYLQKENIIDESGMPKERFSAEFPKEGPSILRIQQVVRGDSAAYFCASSEGQGTEAFFGQGTRLTVV.

The chain carries TRBV28 and TRBJ2-3; 7 bases fit TRBD2. Losses at the gene ends were 4 bases for V and 0 bases for J; bases not matched to a gene: 7. Per the germline V gene, CDR1 is MDHEN and CDR2 is SYDVKM. The CDR3 consists of 16 residues. CDR3 nucleotides: TGTGCCAGCAGTTCTCCCGGGGGGAGAAGCACAGATACGCAGTATTTT. Its protein product is CASSSPGGRSTDTQYF.

Worth noting for this clone: In the same sample, other DNA sequences code for this CDR3. The chain recombines TRBV6-6 with TRBJ2-7; 8 positions match TRBD2. The CDR3 has 11 amino acids. J lost 3 bases, V lost 8 bases, and 0 bases had no gene match. CDR1 and CDR2 from the germline V gene are MNHNY and SVGAGI (reference sequence). The DNA of the CDR3 is TGTGCCAGCGCGGGGGGCTACGAGCAGTACTTC. Its protein is CASAGGYEQYF.

Details on this clone: With a far larger clone one base away, a read error is the likely cause. The V gene is TRBV16, the J gene TRBJ1-1; D may be TRBD1 (6 bases). This CDR3 comprises 13 residues. Deletions cut 6 bases from V and 1 base from J, with 9 bases between. Germline CDR1 reads KGHSY; CDR2 reads FQNENV. CDR3 region: CASSRQENTEAFF. The CDR3 nucleotides are TGTGCCAGCAGTCGACAGGAGAACACTGAAGCTTTCTTT.

The CDR3 DNA reads TGTGCCAGCAGTGAAATGATCGGGGTCAGTGATGGCTACACCTTC. This sequence encodes CASSEMIGVSDGYTF. The chain links TRBV6-1 to TRBJ1-2, with D unclear. The V gene's germline CDR1 is MNHNS and CDR2 SASEGT. The CDR3 has 15 amino acids. Trimming stripped 2 bases from V and 6 bases from J, with 16 bases between.

V and J are TRBV6-1 and TRBJ1-6; no reliable D call. Germline V gene sequence: CDR1 MNHNS, CDR2 SASEGT. Trimming left V 3 bases short and J 8 bases short, with 11 bases between. The CDR3 is made up of 14 amino acids. DNA for the CDR3: TGTGCCAGCAGTGAGGTAACAGTCGATTCACCCCTCCACTTT. It encodes CASSEVTVDSPLHF.

CDR3 DNA: TGTGCCAGCAGCTTAGGGGCTAGCGGGATCGGGGAGCTGTTTTTT. It encodes CASSLGASGIGELFF. The chain recombines TRBV7-2 with TRBJ2-2; 9 bases match TRBD2. CDR3 size: 15 residues. The ends lost 1 base at V and 7 bases at J; junction bases unmatched: 4. The V gene's germline CDR1 is SGHTA and CDR2 FQGNSA.

The chain employs TRBV28 and TRBJ2-3; D gene ambiguous. The germline CDR1 and CDR2 sequences are MDHEN and SYDVKM. The CDR3 totals 16 residues. Trimming stripped 3 bases from V and 0 bases from J, with 13 bases between. The chain's CDR3 is CASSFIGQPSTDTQYF. The CDR3 DNA follows: TGTGCCAGCAGTTTTATCGGCCAACCAAGCACAGATACGCAGTATTTT.

The chain couples TRBV18 to TRBJ2-6; D is perhaps TRBD2 (5 bases). Trimming pared 1 base from V and 0 bases from J, leaving 7 bases between. CDR3 length: 16 amino acids. The germline V gene encodes CDR1 KGHSH and CDR2 LQKENI. The CDR3 DNA reads as TGTGCCAGCTCACCACGTCGGGACTCTGGGGCCAACGTCCTGACTTTC. Translating gives CASSPRRDSGANVLTF.

The V gene is TRBV28, the J gene TRBJ1-1; 7 nucleotides align to TRBD1. CDR1 is MDHEN, CDR2 SYDVKM, per germline. Losses at the gene ends were 5 bases for V and 8 bases for J; bases not matched to a gene: 5. There are 12 residues in the CDR3. The CDR3 sequence: CASSPRDREAFF. The CDR3 DNA is TGTGCCAGCAGTCCGAGGGACAGAGAAGCTTTCTTT.